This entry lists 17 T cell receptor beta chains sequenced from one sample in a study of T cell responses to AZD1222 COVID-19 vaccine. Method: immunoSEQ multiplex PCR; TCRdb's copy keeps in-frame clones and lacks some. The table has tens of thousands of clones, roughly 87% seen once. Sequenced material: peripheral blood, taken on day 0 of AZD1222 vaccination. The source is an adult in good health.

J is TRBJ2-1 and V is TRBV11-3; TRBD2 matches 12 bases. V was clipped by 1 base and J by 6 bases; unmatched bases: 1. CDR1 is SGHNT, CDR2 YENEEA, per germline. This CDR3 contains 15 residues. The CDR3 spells CASSLASGRANEQFF. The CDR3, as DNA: TGTGCCAGCAGCTTAGCTAGCGGGAGGGCCAATGAGCAGTTCTTC. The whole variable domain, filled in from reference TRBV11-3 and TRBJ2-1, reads EAGVVQSPRYKIIEKKQPVAFWCNPISGHNTLYWYLQNLGQGPELLIRYENEEAVDDSQLPKDRFSAERLKGVDSTLKIQPAELGDSAVYLCASSLASGRANEQFFGPGTRLTVL.

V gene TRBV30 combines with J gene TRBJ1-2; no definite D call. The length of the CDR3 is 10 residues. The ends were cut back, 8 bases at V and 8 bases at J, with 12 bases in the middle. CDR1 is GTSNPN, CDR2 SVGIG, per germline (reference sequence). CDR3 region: CAGLAMGYTF. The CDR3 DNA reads TGTGCCGGGCTGGCTATGGGCTACACCTTC.

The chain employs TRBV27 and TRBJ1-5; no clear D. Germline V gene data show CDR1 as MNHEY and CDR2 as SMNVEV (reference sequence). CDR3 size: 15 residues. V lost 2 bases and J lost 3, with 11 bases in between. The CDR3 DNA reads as TGTGCCAGCAGTTTAAACGCACTCGACAATCAGCCCCAGCATTTT. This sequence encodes CASSLNALDNQPQHF.

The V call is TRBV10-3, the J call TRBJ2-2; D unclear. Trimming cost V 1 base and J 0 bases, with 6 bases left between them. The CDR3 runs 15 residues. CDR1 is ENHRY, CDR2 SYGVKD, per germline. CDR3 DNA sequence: TGTGCCATCAGTGAGTTGGCAGCGAACACCGGGGAGCTGTTTTTT. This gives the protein CAISELAANTGELFF.

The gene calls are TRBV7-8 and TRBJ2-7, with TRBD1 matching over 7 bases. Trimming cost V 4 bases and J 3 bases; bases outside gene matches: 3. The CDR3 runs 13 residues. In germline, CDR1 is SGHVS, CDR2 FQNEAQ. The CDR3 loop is CASSSDRVYEQYF. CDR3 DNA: TGTGCCAGCAGCTCTGACAGGGTCTACGAGCAGTACTTC.

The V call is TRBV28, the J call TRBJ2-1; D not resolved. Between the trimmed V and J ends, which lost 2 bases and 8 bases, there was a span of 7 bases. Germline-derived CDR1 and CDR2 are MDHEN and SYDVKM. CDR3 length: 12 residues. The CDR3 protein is CASSLEAYEQFF. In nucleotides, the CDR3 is TGTGCCAGCAGTTTAGAAGCCTATGAGCAGTTCTTC.

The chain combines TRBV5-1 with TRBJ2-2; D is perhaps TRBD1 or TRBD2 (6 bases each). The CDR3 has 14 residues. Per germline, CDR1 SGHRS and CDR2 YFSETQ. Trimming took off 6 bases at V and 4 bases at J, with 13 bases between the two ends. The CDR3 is CASNPSGATGELFF. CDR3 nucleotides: TGCGCCAGCAACCCATCGGGGGCCACCGGGGAGCTGTTTTTT.

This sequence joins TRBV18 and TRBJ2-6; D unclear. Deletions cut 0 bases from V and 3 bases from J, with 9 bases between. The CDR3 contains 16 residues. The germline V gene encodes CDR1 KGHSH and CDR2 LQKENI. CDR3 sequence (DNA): TGTGCCAGCTCACCACCAGTTACGAATGGGGCCAACGTCCTGACTTTC. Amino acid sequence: CASSPPVTNGANVLTF. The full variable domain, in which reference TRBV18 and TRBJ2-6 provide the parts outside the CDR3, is NAGVMQNPRHLVRRRGQEARLRCSPMKGHSHVYWYRQLPEEGLKFMVYLQKENIIDESGMPKERFSAEFPKEGPSILRIQQVVRGDSAAYFCASSPPVTNGANVLTFGAGSRLTVL.

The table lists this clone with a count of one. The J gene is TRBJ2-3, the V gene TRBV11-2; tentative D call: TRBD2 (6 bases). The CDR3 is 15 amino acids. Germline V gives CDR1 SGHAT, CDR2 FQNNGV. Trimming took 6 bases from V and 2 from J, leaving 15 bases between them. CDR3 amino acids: CASRLSGGLTDTQYF. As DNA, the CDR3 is TGTGCCAGCAGATTATCCGGGGGACTCACAGATACGCAGTATTTT.

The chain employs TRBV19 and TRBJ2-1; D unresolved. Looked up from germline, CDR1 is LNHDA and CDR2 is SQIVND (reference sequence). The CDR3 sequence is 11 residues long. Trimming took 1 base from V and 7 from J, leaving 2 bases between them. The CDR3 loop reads CASSIGNEQFF. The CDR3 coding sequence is TGTGCCAGTAGTATAGGAAATGAGCAGTTCTTC.

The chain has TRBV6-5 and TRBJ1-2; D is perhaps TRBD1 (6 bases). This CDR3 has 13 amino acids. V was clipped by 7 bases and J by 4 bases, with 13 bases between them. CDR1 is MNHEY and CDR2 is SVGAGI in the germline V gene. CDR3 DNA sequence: TGTGCCAGCACCCCTGGAGGGGGCTATGGCTACACCTTC. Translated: CASTPGGGYGYTF.

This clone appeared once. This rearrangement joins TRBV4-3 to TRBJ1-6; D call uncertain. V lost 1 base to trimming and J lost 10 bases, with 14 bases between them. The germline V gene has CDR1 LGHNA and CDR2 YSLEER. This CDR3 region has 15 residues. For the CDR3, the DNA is TGCGCCAGCAGCCAAGGTGAACGTTCGGGGTCACCCCTCCACTTT. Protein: CASSQGERSGSPLHF.

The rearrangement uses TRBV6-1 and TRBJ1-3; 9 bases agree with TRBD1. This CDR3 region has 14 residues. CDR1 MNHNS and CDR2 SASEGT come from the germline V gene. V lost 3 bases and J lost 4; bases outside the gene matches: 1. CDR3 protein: CASSEGTGGNTIYF. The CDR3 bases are TGTGCCAGCAGTGAGGGGACAGGGGGAAACACCATATATTTT.

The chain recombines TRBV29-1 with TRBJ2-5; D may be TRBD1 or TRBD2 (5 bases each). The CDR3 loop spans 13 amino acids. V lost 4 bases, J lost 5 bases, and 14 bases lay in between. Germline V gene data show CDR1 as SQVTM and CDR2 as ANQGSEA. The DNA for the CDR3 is TGCAGCGTTGCGAAGGGGAGAGATGAGACCCAGTACTTC. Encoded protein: CSVAKGRDETQYF.

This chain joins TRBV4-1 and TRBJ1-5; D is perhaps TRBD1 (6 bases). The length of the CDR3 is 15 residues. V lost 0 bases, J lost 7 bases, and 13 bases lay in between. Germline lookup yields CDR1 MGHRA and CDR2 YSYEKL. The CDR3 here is CASSQEIRGRQPQHF. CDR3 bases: TGCGCCAGCAGCCAAGAGATCAGGGGACGACAGCCCCAGCATTTT.

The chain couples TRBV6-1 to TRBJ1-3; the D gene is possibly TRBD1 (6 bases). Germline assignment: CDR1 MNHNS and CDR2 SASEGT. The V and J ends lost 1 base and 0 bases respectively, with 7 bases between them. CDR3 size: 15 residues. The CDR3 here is CASSEGDTSGNTIYF. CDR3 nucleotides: TGTGCCAGCAGTGAAGGGGACACCTCTGGAAACACCATATATTTT.

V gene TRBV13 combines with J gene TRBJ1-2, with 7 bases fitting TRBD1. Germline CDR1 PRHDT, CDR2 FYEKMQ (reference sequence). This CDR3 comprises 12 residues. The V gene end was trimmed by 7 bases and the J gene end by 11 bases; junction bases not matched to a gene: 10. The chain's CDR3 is CASTKTGRSYTF. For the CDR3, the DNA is TGTGCCAGCACCAAGACAGGGAGGAGTTACACCTTC.